This section outlines one T cell receptor (beta chain) sequence together with its context. The sample comes from a study of blood T cell repertoires in COVID-19. The assay was immunoSEQ multiplex PCR, and TCRdb's table has in-frame clones only and misses some. This table holds around 180,000 clones, 70% to 90% found once. V lost 4 bases and J lost 7, with 4 bases in between. CDR1 is MNHEY and CDR2 is SVGEGT in the germline V gene. The CDR3 runs 11 residues. The receptor comes from a man aged 55 to 70 with acute or convalescent COVID-19. The gene calls are TRBV6-2 or TRBV6-3 and TRBJ2-2; D is unresolved. The sequencing sample was made of peripheral blood. CDR3 coding DNA: TGTGCCAGCAGTTCTCTCGGGGAGCTGTTTTTT. Protein product: CASSSLGELFF.